The entry below describes one T cell receptor (beta chain). The antigen remains undetermined. cDNA reverse transcribed from extracted RNA served as the sequencing template. Data came from immunoSEQ multiplex PCR; TCRdb stores just in-frame clones and leaves some out. Among about 170,000 clones listed, about 66% were seen once. This sample is part of a study of CD8+ T cells in alopecia areata. Trimming removed 2 bases at V and 6 bases at J, with 19 bases between. The germline V gene has CDR1 MNHEY and CDR2 SVGAGI. CDR3 length equals 16 residues. Study findings and constraints: Clonality in lesional scalp, especially alopecia totalis/universalis, exceeded that of normal scalp. Scalp sample sequencing also detects resident alphabeta T cells of normal skin.

Those with alopecia areata gave lesional scalp punch biopsies and peripheral blood. The sorting of PBMCs gave CD4+ and CD8+ T cells. The material sequenced was CD8+ T cells sorted from blood, taken at week 0. The TCR comes from a human donor with alopecia areata. The chain combines TRBV6-5 with TRBJ1-1, with D maybe TRBD1 (5 bases). The CDR3 reads CASSYLPGDPRAEAFF. CDR3 coding DNA: TGTGCCAGCAGTTACCTTCCGGGGGACCCAAGGGCTGAAGCTTTCTTT.